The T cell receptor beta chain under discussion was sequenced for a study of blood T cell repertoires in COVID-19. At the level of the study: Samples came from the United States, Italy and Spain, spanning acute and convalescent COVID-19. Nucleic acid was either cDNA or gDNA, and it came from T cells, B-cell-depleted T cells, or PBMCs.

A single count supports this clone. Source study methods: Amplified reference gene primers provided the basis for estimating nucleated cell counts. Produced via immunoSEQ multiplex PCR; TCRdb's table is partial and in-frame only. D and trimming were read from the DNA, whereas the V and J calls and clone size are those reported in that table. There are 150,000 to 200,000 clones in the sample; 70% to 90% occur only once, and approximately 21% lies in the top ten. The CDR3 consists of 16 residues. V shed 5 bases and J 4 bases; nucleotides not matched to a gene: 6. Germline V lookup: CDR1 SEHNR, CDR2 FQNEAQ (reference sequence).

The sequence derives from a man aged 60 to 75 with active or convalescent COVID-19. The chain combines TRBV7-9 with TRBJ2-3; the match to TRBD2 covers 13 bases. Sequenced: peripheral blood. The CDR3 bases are TGTGCCAGCAGCCCGGGACTAGCGGGAAAGGCAGATACGCAGTATTTT. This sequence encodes CASSPGLAGKADTQYF.